Shown below are 26 T cell receptor beta chains from a single sample sequenced in a study of T cell responses to AZD1222 COVID-19 vaccine. Generated by immunoSEQ multiplex PCR, the TCRdb table keeps only in-frame clones and is missing some. The sample records some 150,000 clones, around nine tenths being singletons. The material sequenced was peripheral blood, taken on day 0 of AZD1222 vaccination. These receptors were obtained from an adult in good health.

V gene TRBV4-2 combines with J gene TRBJ2-3; D is unclear. V was pared by 1 base and J by 6 bases, with 5 bases between. The length of the CDR3 is 12 residues. Per the germline V gene, CDR1 is LGHNA and CDR2 is YNFKEQ. The CDR3 loop is CASSQVSDTQYF. The CDR3 DNA reads TGTGCCAGCAGCCAAGTGTCCGATACGCAGTATTTT.

The V and J genes are TRBV3-1 (or the pseudogene TRBV3-2) and TRBJ2-7; 8 bases map to TRBD2. Germline CDR1 reads LGHDT; CDR2 reads YNNKEL (reference sequence). CDR3 length: 13 amino acids. Unmatched junction bases numbered 2, after V lost 0 bases and J lost 7 bases. The CDR3 DNA sequence: TGTGCCAGCAGCCAAGATTTAGCGGGAGAGCAGTACTTC. It specifies CASSQDLAGEQYF.

A single count supports this clone. The chain recombines TRBV7-3 with TRBJ2-2; D perhaps matches TRBD2 (5 bases). Germline CDR1 SGHTA, CDR2 FQGTGA. V was clipped by 2 bases and J by 1 base, with 8 bases between them. The CDR3 runs 15 residues. The CDR3 DNA follows: TGTGCCAGCAGCTTAGCGGGTCGGAACACCGGGGAGCTGTTTTTT. Its protein is CASSLAGRNTGELFF.

The CDR3, as DNA: TGTGCCAGCAGCCCATCACTAGCGGATAACAATGAGCAGTTCTTC. Protein: CASSPSLADNNEQFF. The rearrangement links TRBV27 to TRBJ2-1; 8 bases line up with TRBD2. The CDR3 consists of 15 residues. The V gene end was trimmed by 6 bases and the J gene end by 5 bases; junction bases not matched to a gene: 9. Looked up from germline, CDR1 is MNHEY and CDR2 is SMNVEV (reference sequence).

The V and J genes are TRBV5-4 and TRBJ1-4, with D possibly matching TRBD1 (6 bases). The CDR3 length is 17 residues. V lost 4 bases, J lost 6 bases, and 22 bases lay in between. Germline CDR1 and CDR2: SGHNT and YYREEE (reference sequence). In DNA, the CDR3 is TGTGCCAGCAGCCCCGGAGGAGGGGGTAGGTCAGATGAAAAACTGTTTTTT. It is translated as CASSPGGGGRSDEKLFF.

The genes are TRBV11-2 and TRBJ1-1; 9 positions match TRBD1. V was pared by 0 bases and J by 4 bases, with 3 bases of the junction left unmatched. The CDR3 is 15 amino acids. Per germline, CDR1 SGHAT and CDR2 FQNNGV. CDR3 DNA: TGTGCCAGCAGCTTAGAACAGGGGGCTTTCACTGAAGCTTTCTTT. It is translated as CASSLEQGAFTEAFF.

The chain joins TRBV28 to TRBJ1-3; 7 nucleotides align to TRBD1. The junction had 10 bases not matched to a gene; V was cut back by 4 bases and J by 1 base. There are 17 residues in the CDR3. CDR1 MDHEN and CDR2 SYDVKM come from the germline V gene. The DNA for the CDR3 is TGTGCCAGCAGTTCCCCCGGGACAGCCTATTCTGGAAACACCATATATTTT. As protein: CASSSPGTAYSGNTIYF.

This clone was seen a single time. V gene TRBV5-1 combines with J gene TRBJ2-7; 9 bases agree with TRBD1. This CDR3 has 15 amino acids. The germline gives CDR1 SGHRS, CDR2 YFSETQ. The ends lost 3 bases at V and 2 bases at J; junction bases unmatched: 6. CDR3 sequence: CASSSRDRGAYEQYF. CDR3 DNA: TGCGCCAGCAGCTCCCGCGACAGGGGGGCCTACGAGCAGTACTTC.

The chain links TRBV19 to TRBJ1-4; 8 bases map to TRBD1. With V trimmed by 9 bases and J by 6 bases, 0 bases remained unmatched. Germline lookup yields CDR1 LNHDA and CDR2 SQIVND (reference sequence). The CDR3 consists of 11 residues. The CDR3 loop reads CARTGDEKLFF. In DNA, the CDR3 is TGTGCCAGGACAGGGGATGAAAAACTGTTTTTT.

The chain links TRBV10-3 to TRBJ2-2, with 7 bases that match TRBD1. The V gene end was trimmed by 6 bases and the J gene end by 0 bases; junction bases not matched to a gene: 1. CDR1 and CDR2 (germline): ENHRY, SYGVKD. This CDR3 has 14 residues. CDR3 sequence (DNA): TGTGCCATCAGGGGACAGACGAACACCGGGGAGCTGTTTTTT. As protein: CAIRGQTNTGELFF.

The rearrangement joins TRBV6-2 or TRBV6-3 to TRBJ2-1, with TRBD2 matching over 7 bases. The CDR3 is 14 residues long. Per germline, CDR1 MNHEY and CDR2 SVGEGT. The ends lost 4 bases at V and 6 bases at J; junction bases unmatched: 6. This chain's CDR3 is CASSWLAEANEQFF. The CDR3, as DNA: TGTGCCAGCAGTTGGCTAGCGGAGGCCAATGAGCAGTTCTTC.

The V call is TRBV5-8, the J call TRBJ2-2; TRBD1 aligns across 7 bases. With 3 bases clipped from V and 3 bases from J, the junction kept 5 bases outside the gene matches. The V gene's germline CDR1 is SGHTS and CDR2 YDEGEE. The CDR3 is 15 residues long. The CDR3 sequence: CASSWGTEHTGELFF. CDR3 DNA: TGTGCCAGCAGCTGGGGGACAGAACACACCGGGGAGCTGTTTTTT.

The chain is built from TRBV7-9 and TRBJ2-3, with TRBD2 matching over 8 bases. CDR3 size: 17 residues. Trimming removed 3 bases from V and 5 bases from J; junction bases left unmatched: 13. CDR1 is SEHNR, CDR2 FQNEAQ, per germline (reference sequence). The CDR3 DNA reads as TGTGCCAGCAGCTTGAGTGGAGCGGGAGCGTGGCAAGATACGCAGTATTTT. This gives the protein CASSLSGAGAWQDTQYF. Using reference TRBV7-9 and TRBJ2-3 for the parts outside the CDR3, the full variable domain is DTGVSQNPRHKITKRGQNVTFRCDPISEHNRLYWYRQTLGQGPEFLTYFQNEAQLEKSRLLSDRFSAERPKGSFSTLEIQRTEQGDSAMYLCASSLSGAGAWQDTQYFGPGTRLTVL.

This clone was detected only once. The chain uses TRBV28 and TRBJ1-5; possible D gene TRBD1, 5 bases. Germline CDR1 MDHEN, CDR2 SYDVKM. V dropped 6 bases and J dropped 0 bases, with 12 bases sitting between them. The CDR3 is 15 amino acids. DNA of the CDR3: TGTGCCAGCAGGCCTGCAGGGAATAGCAATCAGCCCCAGCATTTT. Protein sequence: CASRPAGNSNQPQHF.

The V gene is TRBV28, the J gene TRBJ2-1; D gene unclear. The germline V gene has CDR1 MDHEN and CDR2 SYDVKM. The CDR3 length is 14 residues. Trimming removed 3 bases at V and 7 bases at J, with 13 bases between. As DNA, the CDR3 is TGTGCCAGCAGTTTTTTAGGGTTTGGGAATGAGCAGTTCTTC. Translated, it gives CASSFLGFGNEQFF.

The genes are TRBV18 and TRBJ1-2; a possible D gene is TRBD1 (5 bases). CDR1 and CDR2 (germline): KGHSH, LQKENI. This CDR3 contains 14 residues. V was shortened by 2 bases and J by 1 base, with 8 bases between the two germline ends. CDR3 sequence (DNA): TGTGCCAGCTCACCAGGGGGACGTAACTATGGCTACACCTTC. As protein: CASSPGGRNYGYTF.

J is TRBJ2-1 and V is TRBV10-1; the D is unclear. The germline V and J ends were trimmed by 8 bases and 5 bases, with 13 bases remaining between them. Germline V CDR1 and CDR2: WNHNN, SYGVQD (reference sequence). This CDR3 comprises 13 residues. CDR3 amino acids: CASSPSRNNEQFF. DNA for the CDR3: TGCGCCAGCTCCCCTTCTAGGAACAATGAGCAGTTCTTC.

The chain combines TRBV12-3 or TRBV12-4 with TRBJ1-2, with a weak D call TRBD1 (6 bases). This CDR3 comprises 13 residues. Trimming pared 7 bases from V and 3 bases from J, leaving 12 bases between. The CDR3 DNA reads TGTGCCAGCACCCGGACAGTACACTATGGCTACACCTTC. It encodes CASTRTVHYGYTF.

This clone is a singleton in its sample. The chain couples TRBV28 to TRBJ1-1; no definite D call. The CDR3 runs 16 residues. V dropped 7 bases and J dropped 1 base, with 19 bases sitting between them. CDR1 is MDHEN, CDR2 SYDVKM, per germline. CDR3 in amino acids: CASKFGGILWNTEAFF. The CDR3 DNA reads TGTGCCAGCAAATTTGGCGGCATCCTCTGGAACACTGAAGCTTTCTTT.

The chain uses TRBV9 and TRBJ2-3; 8 bases agree with TRBD1. The CDR3 runs to 16 residues. CDR1 SGDLS and CDR2 YYNGEE come from the germline V gene. V shed 4 bases and J 2 bases; nucleotides not matched to a gene: 9. The CDR3, as DNA: TGTGCCAGCAGCCCCGGGACAGGCAGGGCCACAGATACGCAGTATTTT. Translating it yields CASSPGTGRATDTQYF. The full variable domain, rest sourced from reference TRBV9 and TRBJ2-3, is DSGVTQTPKHLITATGQRVTLRCSPRSGDLSVYWYQQSLDQGLQFLIQYYNGEERAKGNILERFSAQQFPDLHSELNLSSLELGDSALYFCASSPGTGRATDTQYFGPGTRLTVL.

Here the CDR3 DNA reads TGTGCCAGCAGTTCAGCAAATCAGCCCCAGCATTTT. Its protein is CASSSANQPQHF. V and J are TRBV12-3 or TRBV12-4 and TRBJ1-5; D not certain. V shed 4 bases and J shed 4 bases, with 5 bases lying between them. CDR3 length: 12 residues.

This clone was counted a few times. The chain uses TRBV13 and TRBJ2-1, with a weak D call TRBD2 (5 bases). The CDR3 has 17 residues. Germline V CDR1 and CDR2: PRHDT, FYEKMQ (reference sequence). V was trimmed by 3 bases and J by 1 base, leaving 16 bases between them. The CDR3 spells CASSLSGGKISYNEQFF. The DNA for the CDR3 is TGTGCCAGCAGCTTGTCAGGAGGTAAAATATCCTACAATGAGCAGTTCTTC. The variable domain in full, completed from reference TRBV13 and TRBJ2-1, reads AAGVIQSPRHLIKEKRETATLKCYPIPRHDTVYWYQQGPGQDPQFLISFYEKMQSDKGSIPDRFSAQQFSDYHSELNMSSLELGDSALYFCASSLSGGKISYNEQFFGPGTRLTVL.

The CDR3 here is CASSQDLSGRETQYF. Here the CDR3 DNA reads TGTGCCAGCAGCCAAGACCTCAGCGGGAGAGAGACCCAGTACTTC. The genes are TRBV4-2 and TRBJ2-5; 8 bases fit TRBD2. The germline CDR1 and CDR2 sequences are LGHNA and YNFKEQ. V shed 0 bases, J shed 4 bases, and the junction held 4 bases outside the gene matches. The CDR3 length is 15 residues.

This chain joins TRBV10-3 and TRBJ2-7; D remains unclear. The CDR3 consists of 9 residues. V shed 9 bases and J shed 4 bases, with 4 bases lying between them. CDR1 and CDR2 (germline): ENHRY, SYGVKD. CDR3 DNA sequence: TGTGCCATTCTGTACGAGCAGTACTTC. This gives the protein CAILYEQYF.

The chain employs TRBV18 and TRBJ2-7; unclear D gene. The CDR3 sequence is 12 residues long. Trimming took 6 bases from V and 4 from J, leaving 10 bases between them. CDR1 and CDR2 from the germline V gene are KGHSH and LQKENI. The CDR3 nucleotides read TGTGCCAGCTCCCCCACATTATACGAGCAGTACTTC. It encodes CASSPTLYEQYF.

This CDR3 reads CASSQDLTGGYNEQFF. The CDR3 DNA sequence: TGCGCCAGCAGCCAAGATCTGACGGGAGGGTACAATGAGCAGTTCTTC. The chain couples TRBV4-3 to TRBJ2-1, with 8 bases matching TRBD2. The CDR3 has 16 residues. Germline CDR1 is LGHNA and CDR2 is YSLEER. The V and J ends lost 0 bases and 4 bases, in that order; junction bases with no gene match: 5.